This TCR beta chain was sequenced in a study of T cells in Graves' hyperthyroidism and ophthalmopathy. Whole-study results and caveats: Also found in blood were most expanded thyroid clonotypes above 0.001.

There are a few counts of this clonotype. No antigen is known for it. The CDR3 has 15 amino acids. V lost 5 bases to trimming and J lost 4 bases; unmatched junction nucleotides: 9. Using RNA transcripts as the source, TCR beta CDR3 regions were amplified. TCR CDR3 underwent first-round RT-PCR with the HTBI primer set. Via MiXCR, TCRdb re-called the multiplex PCR reads, giving one row per CDR3 protein. The data contain hundreds of thousands of distinct CDR3 sequences, roughly 32% of them singletons. The TCR originated in a woman between 40 and 55 years old with Graves' hyperthyroidism. The source material was blood. The chain uses TRBV12-3 or TRBV12-4 and TRBJ1-1; 8 nucleotides match TRBD1. Here the CDR3 DNA reads TGTGCCAGCAGTCTTTGGACAGGGACGGGCACTGAAGCTTTCTTT. The encoded protein is CASSLWTGTGTEAFF.